These 29 T cell receptor beta chains came from one sample sequenced in a study of regulatory T cells in long-lasting Graves disease. Relying on iRepertoire HTBI primers and Arm-PCR of CDR3 regions, the team built TCR beta libraries. TCRdb itself ran the multiplex PCR reads through MiXCR, one entry per CDR3 protein. This sample has 410,000 or so distinct CDR3 sequences; 15% occur once, and the top ten carry over 15%. Time point given: newly diagnosed GD, antithyroid drugs for less than 3 months. The TCR library was made from RNA extracted from PBMCs. The data were also submitted as part of a second study, on T cells in Graves' hyperthyroidism and ophthalmopathy.

The specimen comprised peripheral blood mononuclear cells (PBMCs), sampled at new diagnosis, from a patient treated with antithyroid drugs. The receptors derive from a woman between 25 and 40 years old with Graves disease.

This clonotype was counted many times. The chain uses TRBV27 and TRBJ2-7; 8 positions match TRBD1. The germline gives CDR1 MNHEY, CDR2 SMNVEV (reference sequence). This CDR3 spans 14 amino acids. V gave up 7 bases and J gave up 3 bases; unmatched junction bases: 8. The CDR3 DNA sequence: TGTGCCAGCAAACAAACGACAGGGGTCTACGAGCAGTACTTC. Its translation: CASKQTTGVYEQYF.

The chain's CDR3 is CASSEVGADTIYF. The CDR3 DNA is TGTGCCAGCAGCGAAGTGGGGGCAGACACCATATATTTT. J is TRBJ1-3 and V is TRBV27, with a possible D match to TRBD1 (6 bases). Trimming removed 6 bases at V and 8 bases at J, with 14 bases between. Germline V lookup: CDR1 MNHEY, CDR2 SMNVEV (reference sequence). The CDR3 extends over 13 amino acids.

This clonotype was seen ten or more times. This chain links TRBV6-2 or TRBV6-3 with TRBJ1-1; a possible D gene is TRBD1 (5 bases). V dropped 4 bases and J dropped 4 bases, with 13 bases sitting between them. The CDR3 has 14 amino acids. Looked up from germline, CDR1 is MNHEY and CDR2 is SVGEGT. The CDR3 protein is CASSLLGGVTEAFF. The DNA of the CDR3 is TGTGCCAGCAGTTTACTCGGGGGGGTCACTGAAGCTTTCTTT.

This clonotype appeared many times. The junction and the germline gene differ at one end; a read error may be behind it. The gene calls are TRBV12-3 or TRBV12-4 and TRBJ2-7; D may be TRBD1 (6 bases). CDR3 size: 12 residues. The CDR3 is CASSDPPGHLRF. CDR3 DNA sequence: TGTGCCAGCAGTGACCCTCCGGGACACCTCCGCTTC.

This clonotype has ten or more counts. The V and J genes are TRBV15 and TRBJ2-7; D assignment may be TRBD1 or TRBD2 (6 bases each). This CDR3 region has 18 residues. Between the trimmed V and J ends, which lost 8 bases and 0 bases, there was a span of 26 bases. Germline V gene lookup returns CDR1 LNHNV and CDR2 YYDKDF (reference sequence). CDR3 protein: CATRFEGGRTGHSYEQYF. Here the CDR3 DNA reads TGTGCCACCCGATTTGAGGGGGGACGGACTGGCCACTCCTACGAGCAGTACTTC.

This chain joins TRBV3-1 and TRBJ1-1, with D possibly being TRBD1 (5 bases). The CDR3 has 15 amino acids. With 2 bases removed from V and 5 bases from J, the gap between germline ends came to 15 bases. CDR1 LGHDT and CDR2 YNNKEL come from the germline V gene (reference sequence). This chain's CDR3 is CASSQYPGQETEAFF. As DNA, the CDR3 is TGTGCCAGCAGCCAATATCCAGGGCAAGAAACTGAAGCTTTCTTT.

This chain links TRBV15 with TRBJ1-4; tentative D call: TRBD1 (5 bases). V was trimmed by 6 bases and J by 0 bases, leaving 8 bases between them. Germline CDR1 LNHNV, CDR2 YYDKDF (reference sequence). The CDR3 has 14 residues. This CDR3 reads CATSTGPTNEKLFF. CDR3 nucleotide sequence: TGTGCCACCAGTACGGGGCCAACTAATGAAAAACTGTTTTTT.

There are many counts of this clonotype. This chain connects TRBV18 to TRBJ1-1, with D perhaps TRBD1 (6 bases). This CDR3 has 15 amino acids. V dropped 5 bases and J dropped 1 base, with 14 bases sitting between them. Looked up from germline, CDR1 is KGHSH and CDR2 is LQKENI. The CDR3 DNA follows: TGTGCCAGCTCAACCAAGGGGGGTCCGAACACTGAAGCTTTCTTT. This gives the protein CASSTKGGPNTEAFF.

Ten or more counts support this clonotype. The chain uses TRBV6-1 and TRBJ2-7, with a tentative D call TRBD1 (5 bases). Trimming cost V 3 bases and J 1 base, with 13 bases left between them. From germline, CDR1 is MNHNS and CDR2 SASEGT. CDR3 size: 15 residues. CDR3 sequence (DNA): TGTGCCAGCAGTGATCCTGGACACGGATCCTACGAGCAGTACTTC. The encoded protein is CASSDPGHGSYEQYF.

The V gene is TRBV9, the J gene TRBJ2-1; D is uncertain. The V gene's germline CDR1 is SGDLS and CDR2 YYNGEE. V was trimmed by 0 bases and J by 0 bases, leaving 4 bases between them. The CDR3 is made up of 14 amino acids. CDR3 in amino acids: CASSVAFSYNEQFF. CDR3 DNA: TGTGCCAGCAGCGTAGCGTTCTCCTACAATGAGCAGTTCTTC.

This clonotype was picked up many times. The chain recombines TRBV20-1 with TRBJ2-7; the match to TRBD2 covers 9 bases. In germline, CDR1 is DFQATT, CDR2 SNEGSKA (reference sequence). This CDR3 spans 15 amino acids. The V gene end was trimmed by 1 base and the J gene end by 5 bases; junction bases not matched to a gene: 9. CDR3 in DNA: TGCAGTGCTAGAGTGTTCCTAGCGGGAAAGGACGAGCAGTACTTC. It codes for CSARVFLAGKDEQYF.

In its sample, this clonotype was seen many times. This chain connects TRBV20-1 to TRBJ2-4; 9 bases match TRBD2. Germline loops: CDR1 DFQATT, CDR2 SNEGSKA (reference sequence). CDR3 length: 16 amino acids. Trimming cost V 0 bases and J 6 bases; bases outside gene matches: 9. The CDR3 region has the DNA TGCAGTGCTAGAGACGGGATCATGACTAGCGGAAACATTCAGTACTTC. Its translation: CSARDGIMTSGNIQYF.

In this sample, this clonotype turned up a few times. The chain couples TRBV5-6 to TRBJ2-7, with TRBD1 identical over 7 bases. CDR3 length: 13 amino acids. Trimming removed 4 bases from V and 6 bases from J; junction bases left unmatched: 7. Germline V gene lookup returns CDR1 SGHDT and CDR2 YYEEEE. CDR3 nucleotides: TGTGCCAGCAGCACGACAGGGCGTGGCGAGCAGTACTTC. It translates to CASSTTGRGEQYF.

In its sample, this clonotype was seen a few times. This chain links TRBV6-2 or TRBV6-3 with TRBJ1-4; D unclear. With 5 bases removed from V and 6 bases from J, the gap between germline ends came to 10 bases. This CDR3 spans 13 amino acids. The germline CDR1 and CDR2 sequences are MNHEY and SVGEGT. The CDR3 loop reads CASSATDDEKLFF. The CDR3 DNA is TGTGCCAGCAGTGCCACGGATGATGAAAAACTGTTTTTT.

This clonotype was found a few times. The genes are TRBV6-1 and TRBJ1-6; D not resolved. The CDR3 consists of 11 residues. The V gene's germline CDR1 is MNHNS and CDR2 SASEGT. V dropped 1 base and J dropped 13 bases, with 5 bases sitting between them. CDR3: CASSEGVPLHF. CDR3 nucleotides: TGTGCCAGCAGTGAAGGGGTCCCCCTCCACTTT.

This clonotype came up many times. This sequence joins TRBV18 and TRBJ2-3, with D uncertain. V was clipped by 0 bases and J by 2 bases, with 6 bases between them. Germline V gene sequence: CDR1 KGHSH, CDR2 LQKENI. The CDR3 covers 14 residues. The CDR3 DNA follows: TGTGCCAGCTCACCACCACACCCCACAGATACGCAGTATTTT. Translation gives CASSPPHPTDTQYF.

The chain combines TRBV6-1 with TRBJ2-3, with 10 bases lining up with TRBD2. Germline CDR1 and CDR2: MNHNS and SASEGT. V lost 6 bases, J lost 5 bases, and 14 bases stayed unmatched. CDR3 length: 17 amino acids. This chain's CDR3 is CASSRSVIAGGGDTQYF. CDR3 coding DNA: TGTGCCAGCAGCCGAAGTGTTATAGCGGGAGGCGGAGATACGCAGTATTTT.

This clonotype turned up a few times. The genes are TRBV9 and TRBJ2-1; no firm D call. The CDR3 totals 14 residues. Germline CDR1 is SGDLS and CDR2 is YYNGEE. Trimming removed 4 bases at V and 7 bases at J, with 15 bases between. CDR3 protein: CASSPTALGNEQFF. CDR3 sequence (DNA): TGTGCCAGCAGCCCTACGGCTCTCGGGAATGAGCAGTTCTTC.

This chain joins TRBV9 and TRBJ2-2, with TRBD1 identical over 9 bases. The length of the CDR3 is 15 residues. The V segment lost 4 bases and the J segment 7 bases; nucleotides outside the gene matches: 8. Germline V CDR1 and CDR2: SGDLS, YYNGEE. The CDR3 sequence is CASSPGTGNRGELFF. The CDR3 nucleotides read TGTGCCAGCAGCCCGGGGACAGGGAACCGCGGGGAGCTGTTTTTT.

This clonotype was found many times. The chain combines TRBV12-3 or TRBV12-4 with TRBJ2-5; the D call may be TRBD1 or TRBD2 (5 bases each). V was shortened by 6 bases and J by 5 bases, with 19 bases between the two germline ends. CDR3 length: 15 amino acids. CDR3: CASRPTGDRGETQYF. CDR3 sequence (DNA): TGTGCCAGCAGACCCACCGGCGACAGAGGGGAGACCCAGTACTTC.

This clonotype was seen at least ten times. The chain couples TRBV3-1 to TRBJ2-1; D is unclear. V lost 0 bases and J 9 bases, leaving 3 bases between the germline ends. There are 11 residues in the CDR3. Germline loops: CDR1 LGHDT, CDR2 YNNKEL (reference sequence). CDR3 nucleotide sequence: TGTGCCAGCAGCCAAGAGGCTGAGCAGTTCTTC. This encodes CASSQEAEQFF.

This clonotype was counted at least ten times. The rearrangement links TRBV6-1 to TRBJ2-5; D possibly corresponds to TRBD1 (6 bases). Germline V gene sequence: CDR1 MNHNS, CDR2 SASEGT. The CDR3 totals 13 residues. Trimming took 5 bases from V and 7 from J, leaving 14 bases between them. The DNA of the CDR3 is TGTGCCAGCAGTAACAGGGTTGGTGGGACCCAGTACTTC. It translates to CASSNRVGGTQYF.

This clonotype showed up many times. The V gene is TRBV7-2, the J gene TRBJ2-5; 9 nucleotides agree with TRBD1. Germline assignment: CDR1 SGHTA and CDR2 FQGNSA. This CDR3 region has 15 residues. J gave up 5 bases and V 3 bases, and 7 bases lay outside the gene matches. The CDR3 DNA reads as TGTGCCAGCAGCTTCAACAGGGGGCTCGGCGAGACCCAGTACTTC. Its translation is CASSFNRGLGETQYF.

V and J are TRBV29-1 and TRBJ2-1; D gene ambiguous. Germline lookup yields CDR1 SQVTM and CDR2 ANQGSEA. The CDR3 has 14 amino acids. Trimming pared 3 bases from V and 6 bases from J, leaving 15 bases between. The CDR3: CSVEYSPIPNEQFF. CDR3 coding DNA: TGCAGCGTTGAGTACAGCCCAATACCCAATGAGCAGTTCTTC.

This clonotype was seen at least ten times. The chain has TRBV6-5 and TRBJ2-7; D is undetermined. The ends were cut back, 0 bases at V and 2 bases at J, with 14 bases in the middle. CDR3 size: 16 residues. From germline, CDR1 is MNHEY and CDR2 SVGAGI. The chain's CDR3 is CASSYSTSRAAYEQYF. DNA for the CDR3: TGTGCCAGCAGTTACTCGACCTCCCGGGCAGCCTACGAGCAGTACTTC.

This clonotype was found many times. This sequence joins TRBV2 and TRBJ1-1; possible D gene TRBD1, 5 bases. This CDR3 comprises 15 residues. CDR1 is SNHLY, CDR2 FYNNEI, per germline. V lost 1 base to trimming and J lost 0 bases, with 9 bases between them. The CDR3 nucleotides read TGTGCCAGCAGTGAAGAGACAGTCGTGAACACTGAAGCTTTCTTT. It yields the protein CASSEETVVNTEAFF.

This clonotype was detected a few times. V gene TRBV6-1 combines with J gene TRBJ2-1; D may be TRBD1 (5 bases). CDR1 is MNHNS and CDR2 is SASEGT in the germline V gene. Deletions cut 8 bases from V and 5 bases from J, with 19 bases between. CDR3 length: 15 amino acids. This chain's CDR3 is CASGLARDVDNEQFF. The CDR3 DNA reads as TGTGCCAGCGGATTAGCCAGGGATGTCGACAATGAGCAGTTCTTC.

This clonotype was seen at least ten times. V usage is TRBV29-1 and J usage is TRBJ2-7, with TRBD2 matching over 8 bases. The junction had 3 bases not matched to a gene; V was cut back by 5 bases and J by 0 bases. The CDR3 is 13 residues long. Germline V gene data show CDR1 as SQVTM and CDR2 as ANQGSEA. The CDR3 DNA follows: TGCAGCGTTCCCGGGACTAGCTCCTACGAGCAGTACTTC. Protein: CSVPGTSSYEQYF.

The CDR3 DNA is TGTGCCAGCAGTTTTCTAGCGGAAAACTACAATGAGCAGTTCTTC. This encodes CASSFLAENYNEQFF. The V gene is TRBV27, the J gene TRBJ2-1; 7 bases align to TRBD2. Germline CDR1 is MNHEY and CDR2 is SMNVEV (reference sequence). This CDR3 is 15 amino acids long. With V trimmed by 3 bases and J by 3 bases, 5 bases remained unmatched.